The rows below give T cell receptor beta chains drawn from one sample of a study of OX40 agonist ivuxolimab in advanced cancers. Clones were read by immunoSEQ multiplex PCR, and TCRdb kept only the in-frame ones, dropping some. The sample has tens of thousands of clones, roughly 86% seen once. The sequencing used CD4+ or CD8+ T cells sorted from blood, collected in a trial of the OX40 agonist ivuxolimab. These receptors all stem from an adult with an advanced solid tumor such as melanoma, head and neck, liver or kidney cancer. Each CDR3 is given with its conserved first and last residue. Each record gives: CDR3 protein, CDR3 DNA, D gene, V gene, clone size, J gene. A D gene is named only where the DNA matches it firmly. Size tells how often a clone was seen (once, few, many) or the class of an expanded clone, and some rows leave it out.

CDR3 protein: CASSLGVTGRDTGELFF; CDR3 DNA: TGTGCCAGCAGCTTGGGGGTAACGGGAAGGGACACCGGGGAGCTGTTTTTT; D gene: NA; V gene: TRBV5-4; clone size: NA; J gene: TRBJ2-2
CDR3 protein: CASSLAGKGEAFF; CDR3 DNA: TGTGCCAGCAGCTTAGCAGGAAAGGGTGAAGCTTTCTTT; D gene: NA; V gene: TRBV7-9; clone size: NA; J gene: TRBJ1-1
CDR3 protein: CASSVGQGRETQYF; CDR3 DNA: TGTGCCAGCAGCGTAGGACAGGGAAGAGAGACCCAGTACTTC; D gene: TRBD1; V gene: TRBV6-1; clone size: NA; J gene: TRBJ2-5
CDR3 protein: CASSLASRTRSYEQYF; CDR3 DNA: TGCGCCAGCAGCTTGGCCTCGAGGACAAGGTCCTACGAGCAGTACTTC; D gene: NA; V gene: TRBV5-1; clone size: NA; J gene: TRBJ2-7
CDR3 protein: CASSIVDPTNEKLFF; CDR3 DNA: TGTGCCAGTAGTATTGTGGACCCAACTAATGAAAAACTGTTTTTT; D gene: NA; V gene: TRBV19; clone size: NA; J gene: TRBJ1-4
CDR3 protein: CAIRLTSGSYEQYF; CDR3 DNA: TGTGCCATCAGGCTGACTAGCGGCTCCTACGAGCAGTACTTC; D gene: TRBD2; V gene: TRBV10-3; clone size: NA; J gene: TRBJ2-7
CDR3 protein: CASSEAWGTQYF; CDR3 DNA: TGTGCCAGCAGTGAGGCCTGGGGGACCCAGTACTTC; D gene: NA; V gene: TRBV6-1; clone size: once; J gene: TRBJ2-5
CDR3 protein: CASSLWENTEAFF; CDR3 DNA: TGTGCCAGCAGCTTATGGGAGAACACTGAAGCTTTCTTT; D gene: NA; V gene: TRBV7-2; clone size: NA; J gene: TRBJ1-1
CDR3 protein: CASSPPGRGNTGELFF; CDR3 DNA: TGCGCCAGCAGCCCGCCGGGCAGGGGGAACACCGGGGAGCTGTTTTTT; D gene: NA; V gene: TRBV5-1; clone size: few; J gene: TRBJ2-2
CDR3 protein: CASSLPGPINQPQHF; CDR3 DNA: TGTGCCAGTAGCCTTCCGGGCCCTATCAATCAGCCCCAGCATTTT; D gene: NA; V gene: TRBV19; clone size: NA; J gene: TRBJ1-5
CDR3 protein: CASSTPTQYQETQYF; CDR3 DNA: TGTGCCAGTAGTACCCCGACTCAGTACCAAGAGACCCAGTACTTC; D gene: NA; V gene: TRBV19; clone size: once; J gene: TRBJ2-5
CDR3 protein: CAIRRTGDYNEQFF; CDR3 DNA: TGTGCCATCAGGCGGACAGGGGACTACAATGAGCAGTTCTTC; D gene: TRBD1; V gene: TRBV10-3; clone size: NA; J gene: TRBJ2-1
CDR3 protein: CASRTGADTGELFF; CDR3 DNA: TGTGCCTCCCGCACCGGGGCTGACACCGGGGAGCTGTTTTTT; D gene: NA; V gene: TRBV6-6; clone size: NA; J gene: TRBJ2-2
CDR3 protein: CSVAPGPDQPQHF; CDR3 DNA: TGCAGCGTGGCCCCGGGGCCTGATCAGCCCCAGCATTTT; D gene: NA; V gene: TRBV29-1; clone size: NA; J gene: TRBJ1-5
CDR3 protein: CASSSRTGSLAGTTNNEQFF; CDR3 DNA: TGTGCCAGCAGCTCCAGGACAGGGAGCCTTGCGGGAACAACTAACAATGAGCAGTTCTTC; D gene: TRBD1; V gene: TRBV7-3; clone size: once; J gene: TRBJ2-1
CDR3 protein: CASSLTSGMAYEQYF; CDR3 DNA: TGTGCCAGCAGCTTAACTAGCGGGATGGCCTACGAGCAGTACTTC; D gene: TRBD2; V gene: TRBV7-3; clone size: NA; J gene: TRBJ2-7
CDR3 protein: CASSTGGADTQYF; CDR3 DNA: TGTGCCAGCAGCACAGGGGGCGCAGATACGCAGTATTTT; D gene: TRBD1; V gene: TRBV11-3; clone size: NA; J gene: TRBJ2-3
CDR3 protein: CASSLLGDYGYTF; CDR3 DNA: TGTGCCAGCAGTTTACTCGGGGACTATGGCTACACCTTC; D gene: NA; V gene: TRBV28; clone size: NA; J gene: TRBJ1-2
CDR3 protein: CASSLDGNTIYF; CDR3 DNA: TGTGCCAGCAGCTTAGATGGAAACACCATATATTTT; D gene: NA; V gene: TRBV7-9; clone size: NA; J gene: TRBJ1-3
CDR3 protein: CASNGGVGANVLTF; CDR3 DNA: TGTGCCAGCAACGGGGGGGTTGGGGCCAACGTCCTGACTTTC; D gene: TRBD2; V gene: TRBV5-4; clone size: NA; J gene: TRBJ2-6
CDR3 protein: CASSLGGDLTDTQYF; CDR3 DNA: TGTGCCAGCAGCTTGGGCGGGGATCTAACAGATACGCAGTATTTT; D gene: NA; V gene: TRBV5-4; clone size: NA; J gene: TRBJ2-3
CDR3 protein: CASSQGLAADTQYF; CDR3 DNA: TGTGCCAGCAGTCAGGGGTTAGCCGCAGATACGCAGTATTTT; D gene: NA; V gene: TRBV25-1; clone size: NA; J gene: TRBJ2-3
CDR3 protein: CASKLGGQGSGELFF; CDR3 DNA: TGTGCCAGCAAACTCGGGGGACAAGGGTCCGGGGAGCTGTTTTTT; D gene: NA; V gene: TRBV27; clone size: NA; J gene: TRBJ2-2
CDR3 protein: CASGTQRGYEQYF; CDR3 DNA: TGTGCCAGCGGGACACAAAGGGGCTACGAGCAGTACTTC; D gene: NA; V gene: TRBV7-2; clone size: few; J gene: TRBJ2-7
CDR3 protein: CASESRGEGEKLFF; CDR3 DNA: TGTGCCAGCGAGAGTAGGGGGGAAGGTGAAAAACTGTTTTTT; D gene: NA; V gene: TRBV28; clone size: NA; J gene: TRBJ1-4
CDR3 protein: CASSEGLAGNNEQFF; CDR3 DNA: TGTGCCAGCAGCGAGGGACTAGCGGGGAACAATGAGCAGTTCTTC; D gene: TRBD2; V gene: TRBV7-2; clone size: NA; J gene: TRBJ2-1
CDR3 protein: CASSQEVTGQETQYF; CDR3 DNA: TGTGCCAGCAGCCAAGAAGTCACAGGCCAAGAGACCCAGTACTTC; D gene: NA; V gene: TRBV4-2; clone size: NA; J gene: TRBJ2-5
CDR3 protein: CASSFSYGELSSYEQYF; CDR3 DNA: TGTGCCAGCAGTTTCTCTTATGGGGAGTTAAGCTCCTACGAGCAGTACTTC; D gene: NA; V gene: TRBV28; clone size: once; J gene: TRBJ2-7
CDR3 protein: CASSPTTLYFEQYF; CDR3 DNA: TGTGCCAGCTCACCCACTACACTTTATTTTGAGCAGTACTTC; D gene: NA; V gene: TRBV18; clone size: NA; J gene: TRBJ2-7
CDR3 protein: CASSPQALAGAYNEQFF; CDR3 DNA: TGTGCCAGCAGCCCCCAAGCCCTAGCGGGAGCTTACAATGAGCAGTTCTTC; D gene: TRBD2; V gene: TRBV4-2; clone size: NA; J gene: TRBJ2-1
CDR3 protein: CASSEAGGGETQYF; CDR3 DNA: TGTGCCAGCAGTGAAGCGGGGGGAGGAGAGACCCAGTACTTC; D gene: NA; V gene: TRBV6-1; clone size: NA; J gene: TRBJ2-5
CDR3 protein: CASSLKGLAGDTQYF; CDR3 DNA: TGTGCCAGCAGCTTAAAGGGACTAGCGGGAGATACGCAGTATTTT; D gene: TRBD2; V gene: TRBV7-3; clone size: NA; J gene: TRBJ2-3
CDR3 protein: CASSLAGGIYNEQFF; CDR3 DNA: TGTGCCAGCAGCTTAGCAGGGGGGATTTACAATGAGCAGTTCTTC; D gene: NA; V gene: TRBV7-2; clone size: NA; J gene: TRBJ2-1
CDR3 protein: CATSPDHGSDEQFF; CDR3 DNA: TGTGCCACCAGCCCCGATCATGGCTCGGATGAGCAGTTCTTC; D gene: NA; V gene: TRBV15; clone size: NA; J gene: TRBJ2-1
CDR3 protein: CASSKGTRLYEQYF; CDR3 DNA: TGTGCCAGCAGCAAGGGAACGAGGCTCTACGAGCAGTACTTC; D gene: NA; V gene: TRBV7-2; clone size: NA; J gene: TRBJ2-7
CDR3 protein: CAISLQGEVYGYTF; CDR3 DNA: TGTGCCATCAGTTTACAGGGGGAGGTCTATGGCTACACCTTC; D gene: TRBD1; V gene: TRBV10-3; clone size: NA; J gene: TRBJ1-2
CDR3 protein: CASSIGGRSYEQYF; CDR3 DNA: TGTGCCAGTAGTATAGGCGGCAGGTCCTACGAGCAGTACTTC; D gene: NA; V gene: TRBV19; clone size: NA; J gene: TRBJ2-7
CDR3 protein: CASSPGLGAIEQYF; CDR3 DNA: TGTGCCAGCAGCCCGGGTTTAGGGGCCATCGAGCAGTACTTC; D gene: NA; V gene: TRBV11-2; clone size: NA; J gene: TRBJ2-7
CDR3 protein: CASSDDGFRWNTEAFF; CDR3 DNA: TGTGCCAGCAGCGACGACGGCTTTAGGTGGAACACTGAAGCTTTCTTT; D gene: NA; V gene: TRBV6-6; clone size: NA; J gene: TRBJ1-1
CDR3 protein: CASNIGLAGGQETQYF; CDR3 DNA: TGCGCCAGCAACATCGGGCTAGCGGGAGGGCAAGAGACCCAGTACTTC; D gene: TRBD2; V gene: TRBV5-1; clone size: NA; J gene: TRBJ2-5
CDR3 protein: CASSARGGPHYGYTF; CDR3 DNA: TGTGCCAGCAGTGCCAGGGGGGGCCCCCACTATGGCTACACCTTC; D gene: TRBD1; V gene: TRBV28; clone size: NA; J gene: TRBJ1-2